This T cell receptor (beta chain) was retrieved from a study of shared clonotypes between healthy human individuals. Using immunoSEQ multiplex PCR, the repertoire was profiled, and TCRdb retains in-frame clones only, with some absent. The sample carries 450,000 or so clones, approximately 71% recorded once. This CDR3 has 17 amino acids. V dropped 0 bases and J dropped 2; count of bases not matched to a gene: 9. Germline loops: CDR1 LNHNV, CDR2 YYDKDF (reference sequence). Sequencing was performed on PBMCs. The chain couples TRBV15 to TRBJ1-2; 7 nucleotides align to TRBD1. This sequence was found in a woman aged 40 to 50 in good health. Some clones in this sample may be carry-over from other donors' samples. CDR3 residues: CATSRDYGQEGNYGYTF. DNA for the CDR3: TGTGCCACCAGCAGAGATTACGGACAGGAGGGGAACTATGGCTACACCTTC.